The 28 T cell receptor beta chains in this list originate from one sample, sequenced in a study of OX40 agonist ivuxolimab in advanced cancers. Data came from immunoSEQ multiplex PCR; TCRdb stores just in-frame clones and leaves some out. This table holds 90,000 to 120,000 clones, roughly 90% found once. Source: CD4+ or CD8+ T cells sorted from blood, taken in a trial of the OX40 agonist ivuxolimab. The source of these receptors is an adult with an advanced solid tumor such as melanoma, head and neck, liver or kidney cancer.

This chain uses TRBV5-1 with TRBJ1-1, with 8 bases identical to TRBD1. Germline V lookup: CDR1 SGHRS, CDR2 YFSETQ. This CDR3 is built from 14 residues. V shed 4 bases, J shed 5 bases, and the junction held 7 bases outside the gene matches. The CDR3 nucleotides read TGCGCCAGCAGCGACCTCAGGGGGCAAACTGAAGCTTTCTTT. It is translated as CASSDLRGQTEAFF.

This CDR3 reads CASSLSLSHSYEQYF. In DNA form, the CDR3 reads TGTGCCAGCAGTCTTAGCTTGTCCCACTCCTACGAGCAGTACTTC. This chain links TRBV6-5 with TRBJ2-5; D gene unclear. The J call may be wrong; the DNA end is better matched by TRBJ2-7. This CDR3 is 15 amino acids long. Germline V gene sequence: CDR1 MNHEY, CDR2 SVGAGI.

The rearrangement joins TRBV11-2 to TRBJ1-3; D uncertain. Per germline, CDR1 SGHAT and CDR2 FQNNGV. Trimming removed 0 bases from V and 4 bases from J, with 4 bases in between. The CDR3 spans 13 residues. CDR3 loop: CASSLDLGNTIYF. DNA for the CDR3: TGTGCCAGCAGCTTAGATCTGGGAAACACCATATATTTT.

This chain uses TRBV15 with TRBJ1-2, with D perhaps matching TRBD1 (5 bases). The CDR3 contains 14 residues. Germline CDR1 and CDR2: LNHNV and YYDKDF (reference sequence). Trimming stripped 0 bases from V and 10 bases from J, with 15 bases between. CDR3: CATSRDRQGVVYTF. The CDR3, as DNA: TGTGCCACCAGCAGAGATCGGCAGGGAGTAGTCTACACCTTC.

The genes are TRBV5-1 and TRBJ2-7, with D tentatively TRBD1 (5 bases). In germline, CDR1 is SGHRS, CDR2 YFSETQ. The germline V and J ends were trimmed by 0 bases and 2 bases, with 12 bases remaining between them. This CDR3 has 15 residues. Here the CDR3 reads CASSLVPGLTYEQYF. CDR3 DNA sequence: TGCGCCAGCAGCTTGGTTCCAGGGCTCACCTACGAGCAGTACTTC.

The J gene is TRBJ2-4, the V gene TRBV15; 8 bases align to TRBD1. J was trimmed by 5 bases and V by 1 base; bases with no gene match: 7. CDR1 and CDR2 (germline): LNHNV, YYDKDF (reference sequence). The CDR3 is 16 amino acids. CDR3 amino acids: CATSRGRGTGENIQYF. The CDR3, as DNA: TGTGCCACCAGCAGAGGTAGAGGGACAGGCGAAAACATTCAGTACTTC.

This chain connects TRBV28 to TRBJ1-1; D is ambiguous. Germline V gene lookup returns CDR1 MDHEN and CDR2 SYDVKM. The CDR3 extends over 15 amino acids. V lost 3 bases, J lost 3 bases, and 14 bases lay in between. CDR3: CASSFGGKGYTEAFF. The CDR3 DNA reads TGTGCCAGCAGTTTCGGCGGCAAGGGTTACACTGAAGCTTTCTTT.

The CDR3 reads CASSQDNGSKNIQYF. For the CDR3, the DNA is TGCGCCAGCAGCCAAGATAACGGGTCCAAAAACATTCAGTACTTC. The chain couples TRBV4-3 to TRBJ2-4; D unclear. In germline, CDR1 is LGHNA, CDR2 YSLEER. V was shortened by 0 bases and J by 2 bases, with 8 bases between the two germline ends. There are 15 residues in the CDR3.

This sequence joins TRBV9 and TRBJ2-5, with 8 bases identical to TRBD2. Germline CDR1 reads SGDLS; CDR2 reads YYNGEE. J was trimmed by 5 bases and V by 0 bases; bases with no gene match: 9. The CDR3 is made up of 16 amino acids. CDR3 coding DNA: TGTGCCAGCAGCGTAGGAGGAGCGGGAGCTGTTGAGACCCAGTACTTC. Translated, it gives CASSVGGAGAVETQYF. The whole variable domain, remainder taken from reference TRBV9 and TRBJ2-5, is DSGVTQTPKHLITATGQRVTLRCSPRSGDLSVYWYQQSLDQGLQFLIQYYNGEERAKGNILERFSAQQFPDLHSELNLSSLELGDSALYFCASSVGGAGAVETQYFGPGTRLLVL.

The chain recombines TRBV9 with TRBJ2-3, with D possibly being TRBD2 (6 bases). The V gene's germline CDR1 is SGDLS and CDR2 YYNGEE. The CDR3 consists of 14 residues. Trimming pared 0 bases from V and 7 bases from J, leaving 12 bases between. The CDR3 region is CASSVDGSLNTQYF. For the CDR3, the DNA is TGTGCCAGCAGCGTAGACGGGAGCCTAAATACGCAGTATTTT.

The chain uses TRBV6-5 and TRBJ1-4, with D possibly matching TRBD1 (6 bases). Per germline, CDR1 MNHEY and CDR2 SVGAGI. The CDR3 consists of 15 residues. Trimming stripped 0 bases from V and 2 bases from J, with 7 bases between. Written as DNA, the CDR3 is TGTGCCAGCAGTTACTCCCAGGGGACTAATGAAAAACTGTTTTTT. Its translation is CASSYSQGTNEKLFF.

The genes are TRBV28 and TRBJ2-5; 7 bases agree with TRBD2. The J call may be faulty, since TRBJ2-7 better matches the DNA end. Looked up from germline, CDR1 is MDHEN and CDR2 is SYDVKM. The CDR3 has 14 residues. Here the CDR3 DNA reads TGTGCCAGCATCTTAGGCGGGAGCGGGAACGAGCAGTACTTC. It codes for CASILGGSGNEQYF.

V is TRBV18 and J is TRBJ2-7, with TRBD1 identical over 7 bases. There are 18 residues in the CDR3. The ends lost 3 bases at V and 3 bases at J; junction bases unmatched: 17. Germline CDR1 reads KGHSH; CDR2 reads LQKENI. The CDR3 region has the DNA TGTGCCAGCTCACCTACTGAGGAGCGCCGGGACAGCTACTACGAGCAGTACTTC. As protein: CASSPTEERRDSYYEQYF.

The chain combines TRBV6-1 with TRBJ2-7, with TRBD1 matching 8 bases. Germline CDR1 reads MNHNS; CDR2 reads SASEGT. V dropped 7 bases and J dropped 1; count of bases not matched to a gene: 9. The CDR3 loop spans 15 amino acids. This chain's CDR3 is CASKLPGTGSYEQYF. The CDR3 nucleotides read TGTGCCAGCAAACTCCCCGGGACAGGTTCCTACGAGCAGTACTTC.

The CDR3 bases are TGTGCCAGCAGCGTAGGACCCGGGGGAGTGGGGACTGAAGCTTTCTTT. It encodes CASSVGPGGVGTEAFF. V and J are TRBV9 and TRBJ1-1; D possibly corresponds to TRBD1 (5 bases). The CDR3 is 16 amino acids. Germline CDR1 is SGDLS and CDR2 is YYNGEE. V shed 0 bases and J shed 5 bases, with 17 bases lying between them.

The chain employs TRBV4-1 and TRBJ2-1; 13 nucleotides match TRBD2. This CDR3 has 16 residues. Germline V gene sequence: CDR1 MGHRA, CDR2 YSYEKL. Germline trimming cut 8 bases from V and 5 bases from J; bases unmatched to any gene: 9. The CDR3 loop reads CASRTSGRARDNEQFF. The CDR3 coding sequence is TGCGCCAGCCGAACTAGCGGGAGGGCAAGGGACAATGAGCAGTTCTTC.

The chain combines TRBV7-3 with TRBJ2-2; D gene unclear. The CDR3 contains 14 residues. Germline CDR1 reads SGHTA; CDR2 reads FQGTGA. The V gene lost 2 bases and the J gene lost 9 bases, with 13 bases spanning the gap. The CDR3 sequence is CASSLSRWVRELFF. Here the CDR3 DNA reads TGTGCCAGCAGCTTATCCCGGTGGGTCCGGGAGCTGTTTTTT. The entire variable domain, with the rest obtained from reference TRBV7-3 and TRBJ2-2, is as follows: GAGVSQTPSNKVTEKGKYVELRCDPISGHTALYWYRQSLGQGPEFLIYFQGTGAADDSGLPNDRFFAVRPEGSVSTLKIQRTERGDSAVYLCASSLSRWVRELFFGEGSRLTVL.

In this sample, this clone turned up once. V gene TRBV5-5 combines with J gene TRBJ1-1; D perhaps matches TRBD1 (5 bases). CDR3 length: 15 residues. Trimming stripped 1 base from V and 3 bases from J, with 13 bases between. Germline CDR1 SGHKS, CDR2 YYEKEE (reference sequence). The CDR3 here is CASSLTGGWDTEAFF. The CDR3 coding sequence is TGTGCCAGCAGCTTGACAGGCGGCTGGGACACTGAAGCTTTCTTT. Full variable domain (rest looked up from reference TRBV5-5 and TRBJ1-1): DAGVTQSPTHLIKTRGQQVTLRCSPISGHKSVSWYQQVLGQGPQFIFQYYEKEERGRGNFPDRFSARQFPNYSSELNVNALLLGDSALYLCASSLTGGWDTEAFFGQGTRLTVV.

This clone was picked up one time. This chain links TRBV19 with TRBJ2-5; 10 bases line up with TRBD2. V lost 5 bases to trimming and J lost 3 bases; unmatched junction nucleotides: 15. Germline CDR1 and CDR2: LNHDA and SQIVND (reference sequence). The CDR3 is 18 residues long. CDR3 loop: CASSLVAFPSGGKETQYF. CDR3 bases: TGTGCCAGTAGTCTCGTTGCTTTCCCTAGCGGGGGTAAAGAGACCCAGTACTTC.

The V gene is TRBV19, the J gene TRBJ2-7; D is possibly TRBD1 (5 bases). The length of the CDR3 is 15 residues. Germline CDR1 LNHDA, CDR2 SQIVND (reference sequence). V shed 5 bases and J shed 0 bases, with 14 bases lying between them. CDR3 sequence reads: CASSSPAGSSYEQYF. The CDR3 DNA is TGTGCCAGTAGTTCGCCGGCAGGGTCCTCCTACGAGCAGTACTTC. The full variable domain, its missing parts supplied by reference TRBV19 and TRBJ2-7, is DGGITQSPKYLFRKEGQNVTLSCEQNLNHDAMYWYRQDPGQGLRLIYYSQIVNDFQKGDIAEGYSVSREKKESFPLTVTSAQKNPTAFYLCASSSPAGSSYEQYFGPGTRLTVT.

This chain links TRBV6-5 with TRBJ2-7, with 8 bases that match TRBD1. V trimming: 0 bases; J trimming: 4 bases; junction bases outside the gene matches: 8. Germline V lookup: CDR1 MNHEY, CDR2 SVGAGI. This CDR3 has 16 amino acids. CDR3 DNA: TGTGCCAGCAGTTACTCGCCAGCAGGGGGCTCGTACGAGCAGTACTTC. This encodes CASSYSPAGGSYEQYF.

This chain joins TRBV28 and TRBJ1-2, with D possibly being TRBD1 (6 bases). CDR1 MDHEN and CDR2 SYDVKM come from the germline V gene. Trimming pared 3 bases from V and 0 bases from J, leaving 17 bases between. This CDR3 has 17 amino acids. The CDR3 DNA sequence: TGTGCCAGCAGTTTCTGGAAACAGGGTAGGACTAACTATGGCTACACCTTC. This codes for CASSFWKQGRTNYGYTF.

This chain connects TRBV15 to TRBJ2-2; D is perhaps TRBD1 or TRBD2 (5 bases each). V was cut by 6 bases and J by 0 bases, with 8 bases left in between. Germline values: CDR1 LNHNV, CDR2 YYDKDF (reference sequence). The CDR3 extends over 14 amino acids. CDR3 nucleotide sequence: TGTGCCACCAGGGGGACGGCGAACACCGGGGAGCTGTTTTTT. As protein: CATRGTANTGELFF.

This chain uses TRBV7-6 with TRBJ2-3, with 11 bases that match TRBD2. J gave up 5 bases and V 5 bases, and 6 bases lay outside the gene matches. The CDR3 runs 15 residues. CDR1 and CDR2 from the germline V gene are SGHVS and FNYEAQ. Here the CDR3 DNA reads TGTGCCAGCAGCCTACGGACTAGCGGGCAAGATACGCAGTATTTT. Protein product: CASSLRTSGQDTQYF.

This clone occurred once. A read error is likely, as this CDR3 ends without the conserved phenylalanine or tryptophan. The chain carries TRBV28 and TRBJ1-2; a weak D match, TRBD1 (6 bases). This CDR3 is built from 15 residues. Germline V gene sequence: CDR1 MDHEN, CDR2 SYDVKM. V was cut by 10 bases and J by 3 bases, with 21 bases left in between. The CDR3 loop is CATTLPGGAYYGYTL. CDR3 DNA sequence: TGTGCCACCACTCTGCCGGGGGGGGCTTACTATGGCTACACCCTC.

This chain's CDR3 is CASQEGDERVFGNTIYF. DNA for the CDR3: TGTGCCAGCCAAGAGGGCGACGAGAGGGTATTTGGAAACACCATATATTTT. V gene TRBV28 combines with J gene TRBJ1-3; D not resolved. V lost 8 bases, J lost 3 bases, and 23 bases lay in between. Per germline, CDR1 MDHEN and CDR2 SYDVKM. The CDR3 runs to 17 residues.

The chain employs TRBV11-2 and TRBJ1-2; D is possibly TRBD1 (5 bases). V lost 1 base and J 4 bases, leaving 10 bases between the germline ends. The CDR3 extends over 14 amino acids. Germline V CDR1 and CDR2: SGHAT, FQNNGV. Written as DNA, the CDR3 is TGTGCCAGCAGCTTAGGGGGACCGTTCTATGGCTACACCTTC. Its translation is CASSLGGPFYGYTF. Full variable domain (remainder filled in from reference TRBV11-2 and TRBJ1-2): EAGVAQSPRYKIIEKRQSVAFWCNPISGHATLYWYQQILGQGPKLLIQFQNNGVVDDSQLPKDRFSAERLKGVDSTLKIQPAKLEDSAVYLCASSLGGPFYGYTFGSGTRLTVV.

This sequence joins TRBV29-1 and TRBJ1-2; 7 bases map to TRBD1. After removal of 8 bases from V and 7 bases from J, the junction contained 7 bases not matched to a gene. In germline, CDR1 is SQVTM, CDR2 ANQGSEA. This CDR3 comprises 11 residues. The CDR3 is CSSGTDTGYTF. In DNA form, the CDR3 reads TGCAGCTCAGGGACAGACACTGGCTACACCTTC.